This T cell receptor (beta chain) is from a study of shared clonotypes between healthy human individuals. This CDR3 has 14 residues. In germline, CDR1 is MDHEN, CDR2 SYDVKM. V lost 5 bases, J lost 3 bases, and 14 bases lay in between. Several immunoSEQ plates received, in even portions, the genomic DNA of each subset. Produced via immunoSEQ multiplex PCR; TCRdb's table is partial and in-frame only. This table holds 550,000 to 700,000 clones, around 73% found once. Many counts were recorded for this clone. The source material was memory CD4+ T cells sorted from blood. The subset was: CD45RA-negative fraction. The TCR sequence derives from a woman aged 25 to 39 in good health. The chain is built from TRBV28 and TRBJ2-7, with D possibly being TRBD1 (5 bases). The CDR3 region is CASSPLDIFYEQYF. As DNA, the CDR3 is TGTGCCAGCAGTCCCTTGGACATTTTCTACGAGCAGTACTTC.